This T cell receptor beta chain originates from a study of blood T cells in healthy people across ages. The second PCR ran roughly 6 to 11 cycles with a sample-barcoded 5' primer and J-beta primers. A template-switch adaptor containing 12 random nucleotides labeled each cDNA molecule. TCRdb re-analysed the 5' RACE reads in MiXCR, keeping a single row per CDR3 protein. Among over 500,000 distinct CDR3 sequences listed, more than 45% were seen once. The CDR3 length is 13 residues. Germline CDR1 reads SGHTA; CDR2 reads FQGNSA. Healthy Caucasian individuals from Russia aged roughly 6 to 90 were enrolled as donors. Every donor provided roughly 10 milliliters of peripheral blood. Total RNA, at least 5.5 micrograms per sample, was extracted from PBMCs. Comment on this clonotype: At one end the junction does not follow the germline gene, possibly because of a read error.

This chain connects TRBV7-2 to TRBJ2-7; D is undetermined. Sequenced sample: blood. The clonotype originates from a woman aged 80 or over in good health. The CDR3 DNA is TGTGCCAGCACCTTAGGGCTTACCTACGAGCAGTACTTC. Its translation is CASTLGLTYEQYF.